The clone carrying this T cell receptor beta chain was seen only a few times. The antigen is unknown. TCRdb re-derived calls from the 5' RACE reads in MiXCR, one entry per CDR3 protein. The sample lists some 500,000 distinct CDR3 sequences; more than 9% were seen once. Germline-derived CDR1 and CDR2 are MDHEN and SYDVKM. CDR3 length equals 13 residues. Trimming took 2 bases from V and 14 from J, leaving 16 bases between them. The sample belongs to a study of identical twins. Study-wide findings and caveats: The more abundant beta clonotypes in cord blood had fewer insertions, and memory repertoires did not show this.

These same records also appear under a second study, on yellow fever vaccine responses in identical twins.

The sequence came from a woman under 30 in good health. Specimen: PBMCs. The chain recombines TRBV28 with TRBJ2-1, with D tentatively TRBD1 (5 bases). DNA for the CDR3: TGTGCCAGCAGTTTACCCACAAGGGGCCCGAAGTTCTTC. Encoded protein: CASSLPTRGPKFF.